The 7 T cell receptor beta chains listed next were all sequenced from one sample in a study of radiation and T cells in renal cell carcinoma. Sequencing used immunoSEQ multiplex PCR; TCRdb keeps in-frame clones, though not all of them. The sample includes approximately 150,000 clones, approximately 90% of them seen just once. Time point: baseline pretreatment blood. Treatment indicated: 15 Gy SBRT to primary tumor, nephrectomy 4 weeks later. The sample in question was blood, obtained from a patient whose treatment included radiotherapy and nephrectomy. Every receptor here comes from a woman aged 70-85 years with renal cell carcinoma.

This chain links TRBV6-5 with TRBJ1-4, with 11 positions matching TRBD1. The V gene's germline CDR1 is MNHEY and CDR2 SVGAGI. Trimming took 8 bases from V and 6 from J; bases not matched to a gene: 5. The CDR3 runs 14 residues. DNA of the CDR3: TGTGCCAGCGCGGACAGGGGGCGTGATGAAAAACTGTTTTTT. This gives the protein CASADRGRDEKLFF.

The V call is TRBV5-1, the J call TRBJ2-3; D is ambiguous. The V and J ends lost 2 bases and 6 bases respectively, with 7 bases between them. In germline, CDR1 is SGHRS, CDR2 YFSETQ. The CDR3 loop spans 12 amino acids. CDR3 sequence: CASSFSSDTQYF. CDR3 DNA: TGCGCCAGCAGCTTTTCTTCCGATACGCAGTATTTT.

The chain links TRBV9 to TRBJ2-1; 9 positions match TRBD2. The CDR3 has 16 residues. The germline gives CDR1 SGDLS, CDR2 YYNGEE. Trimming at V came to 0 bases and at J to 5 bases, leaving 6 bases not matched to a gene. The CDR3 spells CASSVGSGGPNNEQFF. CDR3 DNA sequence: TGTGCCAGCAGCGTAGGGAGCGGGGGGCCCAACAATGAGCAGTTCTTC.

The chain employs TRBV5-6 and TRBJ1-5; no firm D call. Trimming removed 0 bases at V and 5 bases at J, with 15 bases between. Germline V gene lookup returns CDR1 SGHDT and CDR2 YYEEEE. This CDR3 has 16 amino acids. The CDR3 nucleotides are TGTGCCAGCAGCTTGGGGAAGGGAGCGGGAGATCAGCCCCAGCATTTT. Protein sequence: CASSLGKGAGDQPQHF.

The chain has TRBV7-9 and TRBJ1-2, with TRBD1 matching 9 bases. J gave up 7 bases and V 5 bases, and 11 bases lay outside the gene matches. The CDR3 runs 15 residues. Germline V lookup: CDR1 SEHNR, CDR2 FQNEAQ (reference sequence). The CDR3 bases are TGTGCCAGCAGCCGGGCCGGGACAGGGTTTAGTGGCTACACCTTC. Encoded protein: CASSRAGTGFSGYTF.

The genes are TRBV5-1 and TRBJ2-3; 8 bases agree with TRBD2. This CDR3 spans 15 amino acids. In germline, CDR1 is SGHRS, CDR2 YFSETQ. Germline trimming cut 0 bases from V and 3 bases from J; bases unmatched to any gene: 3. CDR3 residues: CASSLVGTRTDTQYF. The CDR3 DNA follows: TGCGCCAGCAGCTTGGTCGGGACTAGGACAGATACGCAGTATTTT.

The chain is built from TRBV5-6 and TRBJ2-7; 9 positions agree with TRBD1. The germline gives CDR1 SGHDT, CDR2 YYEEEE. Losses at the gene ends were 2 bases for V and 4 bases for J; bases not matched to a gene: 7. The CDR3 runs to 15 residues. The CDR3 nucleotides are TGTGCCAGCAGCTTATCCGGGACAGGGCGATACGAGCAGTACTTC. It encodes CASSLSGTGRYEQYF.